This T cell receptor (beta chain) is drawn from a study of blood T cells in healthy people across ages. Each sample yielded at least 6 million isolated PBMCs. Study results and limitations: Unsorted PBMCs ruled out conclusive naive versus antigen-experienced comparison.

Germline lookup yields CDR1 DFQATT and CDR2 SNEGSKA (reference sequence). V was cut by 6 bases and J by 11 bases, with 22 bases left in between. There are 13 residues in the CDR3. This clonotype has a handful of counts. Its specificity is unknown. With a J-beta primer mix and a sample-barcoded 5' primer, a second PCR ran 7 to 11 cycles. In TCRdb, the 5' RACE reads were re-called with MiXCR into one record per CDR3 protein. The table includes about a million distinct CDR3 sequences, less than 45% detected once. The rearrangement links TRBV20-1 to TRBJ2-5; no clear D. This TCR was sampled from a man younger than 30 in good health. Sequencing was done on a sample of blood. The CDR3 DNA sequence: TGCAGTGCCGCCGTTCTCCCATGGAATGAGCAGTACTTC. Residues: CSAAVLPWNEQYF.